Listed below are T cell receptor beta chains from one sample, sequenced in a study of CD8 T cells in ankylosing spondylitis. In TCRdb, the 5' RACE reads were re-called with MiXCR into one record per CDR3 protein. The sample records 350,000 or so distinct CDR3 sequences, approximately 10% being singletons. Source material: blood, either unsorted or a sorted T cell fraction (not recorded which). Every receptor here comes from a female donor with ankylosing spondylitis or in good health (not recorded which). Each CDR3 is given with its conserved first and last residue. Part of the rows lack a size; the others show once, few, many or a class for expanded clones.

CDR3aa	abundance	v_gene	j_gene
CATSRGVPTDTQYF	few	TRBV2	TRBJ2-3
CASSDRRRADQETQYF	NA	TRBV25-1	TRBJ2-5
CSAKRGQEEQYF	few	TRBV20-1	TRBJ2-7
CASSRGPRELEQYF	NA	TRBV27	TRBJ2-7
CASSYSGPAGETQYF	many	TRBV6-5	TRBJ2-5
CASSQGTPNTEAFF	few	TRBV7-9	TRBJ1-1
CATRTELYEQYF	many	TRBV10-3	TRBJ2-7
CSARDNTFEAGANVLTF	many	TRBV20-1	TRBJ2-6
CASSFGGESGWENYGYTF	many	TRBV5-1	TRBJ1-2
CSARDLGWDEKLFF	many	TRBV20-1	TRBJ1-4
CSVEGIAGGGYNEQFF	NA	TRBV29-1	TRBJ2-1
CASSATSGRAYGEQFF	many	TRBV5-1	TRBJ2-1
CASSLTGLEAFF	many	TRBV12-3/TRBV12-4	TRBJ1-1
CASTQQGSQGYTF	many	TRBV7-9	TRBJ1-2
CASISGTTDTQYF	NA	TRBV6-8	TRBJ2-3
CSAPSSGRADTQYF	many	TRBV20-1	TRBJ2-3
CASSPIGGPYQYF	many	TRBV12-3/TRBV12-4	TRBJ2-7
CSARLRYTEAFF	many	TRBV20-1	TRBJ1-1
CASSLTSGTTYNEQFF	many	TRBV5-1	TRBJ2-1
CCARDYHRGPLSYEQYF	NA	TRBV20-1	TRBJ2-7
CASSLDLSSGPYNEQFF	many	TRBV11-2	TRBJ2-1
CASSLPKGRPQHF	many	TRBV28	TRBJ1-5
CASSWGQSYEKLFF	many	TRBV6-1	TRBJ1-4
CASSFASGGYNEQFF	few	TRBV7-8	TRBJ2-1
CASSYGTGFLDTQYF	many	TRBV5-1	TRBJ2-3
CASSPGLKIGNEQFF	many	TRBV5-1	TRBJ2-1
CASSSGTQLYSTDTQYF	NA	TRBV5-5	TRBJ2-3
CASSQDRIYGYTF	many	TRBV3-1	TRBJ1-2
CASSGGDASYEQYF	many	TRBV6-1	TRBJ2-7
CASSLSGMLTRPRDREVSSYEQYF	NA	TRBV5-7	TRBJ2-7
CAIRPGGRNTEAFF	few	TRBV10-3	TRBJ1-1
CSVERGTSSSEQFF	NA	TRBV29-1	TRBJ2-1
CSATQDRDQPQHF	many	TRBV20-1	TRBJ1-5
CASSQDRTGDYGYTF	many	TRBV4-1	TRBJ1-2
CASSMPGQGYEQYF	many	TRBV5-1	TRBJ2-7
CASEDRGGTEAFF	many	TRBV6-9	TRBJ1-1
CSARASGRAPPRNEQFF	few	TRBV20-1	TRBJ2-1
CASSLAGSRSSYNEQFF	NA	TRBV5-6	TRBJ2-1
CASSNRTASTDTQYF	NA	TRBV21-1	TRBJ2-3
CACSPTGGRNTGELFF	NA	TRBV12-3/TRBV12-4	TRBJ2-2
CSAKGGQGNYGYTF	many	TRBV20-1	TRBJ1-2
CASSLVGTSPLHF	few	TRBV7-2	TRBJ1-6
CASSLGDRGLYEQYF	few	TRBV7-2	TRBJ2-7
CASSSSPYPFAWELFF	NA	TRBV7-2	TRBJ2-2
CASSFAPSVGNEQYF	NA	TRBV5-6	TRBJ2-7
CSASGQETQYF	many	TRBV20-1	TRBJ2-5
CASSYSHPDTQYF	many	TRBV6-2/TRBV6-3	TRBJ2-3
CASSLYSSPGELFF	NA	TRBV6-1	TRBJ2-2
CASSGGAVNTEAFF	many	TRBV5-1	TRBJ1-1
CASSQDMPGGTEAFF	NA	TRBV3-1	TRBJ1-1
CSARDGSGANVLTF	NA	TRBV20-1	TRBJ2-6
CASSVAAGVREQYF	many	TRBV10-2	TRBJ2-7
CASSLRVGRNEKLFF	NA	TRBV7-2	TRBJ1-4
CASSPLGRTDTQYF	many	TRBV11-2	TRBJ2-3
CASSLGGPTSEDLYEQYF	many	TRBV5-6	TRBJ2-7
CSARDRIRLSGTRTDTQYF	few	TRBV20-1	TRBJ2-3
CASGSNTGELFF	many	TRBV27	TRBJ2-2